These 6 T cell receptor beta chains share one sample of origin, sequenced in a study of T-cell memory formation after mild COVID-19. MiXCR was run by TCRdb on the 5' RACE reads, yielding one entry per CDR3 protein. The data contain fewer than 200,000 distinct CDR3 sequences, over 10% of them singletons. The specimen was PBMCs or a T cell subset sorted from them (not recorded which). These receptors were collected from a man younger than 30 who had mild COVID-19 (a few samples of this study predate the infection). Cell type and time point are not known.

This chain connects TRBV5-5 to TRBJ2-2; unclear D gene. Trimming took 9 bases from V and 1 from J, leaving 10 bases between them. Per the germline V gene, CDR1 is SGHKS and CDR2 is YYEKEE (reference sequence). The length of the CDR3 is 13 residues. CDR3 in DNA: TGTGCCATCCCGGACCTGAACACCGGGGAGCTGTTTTTT. Encoded protein: CAIPDLNTGELFF.

By share, this clonotype counts as medium-sized. The rearrangement joins TRBV20-1 to TRBJ2-2; no definite D call. The germline V gene has CDR1 DFQATT and CDR2 SNEGSKA (reference sequence). Trimming stripped 0 bases from V and 3 bases from J, with 8 bases between. The CDR3 is 14 amino acids. CDR3 residues: CSARDARYTGELFF. The DNA for the CDR3 is TGCAGTGCTAGAGATGCTAGATACACCGGGGAGCTGTTTTTT.

The J gene is TRBJ2-2, the V gene TRBV28; D is perhaps TRBD2 (6 bases). CDR1 and CDR2 (germline): MDHEN, SYDVKM. This CDR3 region has 16 residues. V was trimmed by 6 bases and J by 0 bases, leaving 14 bases between them. The CDR3 coding sequence is TGTGCCAGCAGCAGACGGGGACTTCCGAACACCGGGGAGCTGTTTTTT. It translates to CASSRRGLPNTGELFF.

The chain recombines TRBV20-1 with TRBJ2-5; 7 bases map to TRBD2. Germline V gene data show CDR1 as DFQATT and CDR2 as SNEGSKA (reference sequence). The CDR3 extends over 15 amino acids. The trim removed 3 bases at V and 2 bases at J, leaving 9 bases unmatched. CDR3 protein: CSARSQRGPQETQYF. The CDR3 nucleotides are TGCAGTGCTAGGAGCCAGCGGGGCCCTCAAGAGACCCAGTACTTC.

The chain employs TRBV10-3 and TRBJ2-5; D is undetermined. V dropped 0 bases and J dropped 3 bases, with 8 bases sitting between them. The germline gives CDR1 ENHRY, CDR2 SYGVKD. CDR3 length: 14 residues. The CDR3 region is CAISESGFKETQYF. As DNA, the CDR3 is TGTGCCATCAGTGAGTCAGGTTTCAAAGAGACCCAGTACTTC.

V usage is TRBV7-2 and J usage is TRBJ2-6; D might be TRBD2 (5 bases). The V and J ends lost 10 bases and 0 bases respectively, with 19 bases between them. CDR3 length: 17 amino acids. CDR1 and CDR2 (germline): SGHTA, FQGNSA. The chain's CDR3 is CATAARRLGSGANVLTF. Here the CDR3 DNA reads TGTGCCACCGCAGCAAGGAGGTTAGGCTCTGGGGCCAACGTCCTGACTTTC.